The 20 T cell receptor beta chains in this list originate from one sample, sequenced in a study of T cells in Graves' hyperthyroidism and ophthalmopathy. There were TCR beta CDR3 regions amplified from RNA transcripts. The study used the HTBI primer set for a first-round RT-PCR of the TCR CDR3. TCRdb itself ran the multiplex PCR reads through MiXCR, one entry per CDR3 protein. This table has about 570,000 distinct CDR3 sequences, roughly 50% appearing once. Sequencing input: peripheral blood or thyroid tissue (not recorded which). The receptors here all came from an adult woman with Graves' disease, either hyperthyroidism or ophthalmopathy (not recorded which).

This clonotype showed up many times. The chain recombines TRBV6-5 with TRBJ2-7; 9 bases line up with TRBD1. Germline CDR1 is MNHEY and CDR2 is SVGAGI. The ends lost 4 bases at V and 2 bases at J; junction bases unmatched: 6. The CDR3 length is 15 residues. In DNA, the CDR3 is TGTGCCAGCAGTTCTCCGGGACAGGGAACCTACGAGCAGTACTTC. Translation gives CASSSPGQGTYEQYF.

The chain employs TRBV19 and TRBJ2-2; either TRBD1 or TRBD2 may supply D (6 bases each). V was trimmed by 7 bases and J by 4 bases, leaving 25 bases between them. The length of the CDR3 is 18 residues. Germline values: CDR1 LNHDA, CDR2 SQIVND (reference sequence). CDR3 sequence (DNA): TGTGCCAGTAAGGGGGGCTGGACGGTTCGGAAGGGCACCGGGGAGCTGTTTTTT. It yields the protein CASKGGWTVRKGTGELFF. The full variable domain, in which reference TRBV19 and TRBJ2-2 provide the parts outside the CDR3, is DGGITQSPKYLFRKEGQNVTLSCEQNLNHDAMYWYRQDPGQGLRLIYYSQIVNDFQKGDIAEGYSVSREKKESFPLTVTSAQKNPTAFYLCASKGGWTVRKGTGELFFGEGSRLTVL.

This chain links TRBV2 with TRBJ2-5; possible D gene TRBD1, 5 bases. Germline CDR1 reads SNHLY; CDR2 reads FYNNEI. The CDR3 loop spans 13 amino acids. V was pared by 8 bases and J by 5 bases, with 15 bases between. CDR3 nucleotide sequence: TGTGCCAGCTCCAGGGCGGATTTTGAGACCCAGTACTTC. Residues: CASSRADFETQYF.

V gene TRBV7-3 combines with J gene TRBJ1-2; the D gene is possibly TRBD1 (6 bases). V dropped 3 bases and J dropped 7 bases, with 12 bases sitting between them. From germline, CDR1 is SGHTA and CDR2 FQGTGA. This CDR3 has 13 residues. The CDR3 region has the DNA TGTGCCAGCAGCTTGGGGGCAGGCGGTGGCTACACCTTC. Translating it yields CASSLGAGGGYTF.

The J gene is TRBJ2-7, the V gene TRBV7-3, with 12 nucleotides matching TRBD2. The germline CDR1 and CDR2 sequences are SGHTA and FQGTGA. Losses at the gene ends were 3 bases for V and 0 bases for J; bases not matched to a gene: 9. CDR3 size: 18 residues. The CDR3 DNA sequence: TGTGCCAGCAGCTTGGTCCGGACTAGCGGGACGAGCTCCTACGAGCAGTACTTC. Translated: CASSLVRTSGTSSYEQYF. The full variable domain, with the rest looked up from reference TRBV7-3 and TRBJ2-7, is GAGVSQTPSNKVTEKGKYVELRCDPISGHTALYWYRQSLGQGPEFLIYFQGTGAADDSGLPNDRFFAVRPEGSVSTLKIQRTERGDSAVYLCASSLVRTSGTSSYEQYFGPGTRLTVT.

This clonotype was recorded at least ten times. The rearrangement links TRBV6-5 to TRBJ1-1; no firm D call. The CDR3 spans 11 residues. Germline loops: CDR1 MNHEY, CDR2 SVGAGI. Trimming took off 4 bases at V and 7 bases at J, with 7 bases between the two ends. CDR3 amino acids: CASSLSGEAFF. DNA for the CDR3: TGTGCCAGCAGTTTATCAGGTGAAGCTTTCTTT.

The chain carries TRBV20-1 and TRBJ1-2, with D perhaps matching TRBD1 (6 bases). Germline CDR1 DFQATT, CDR2 SNEGSKA (reference sequence). The CDR3 consists of 13 residues. Trimming shortened V by 6 bases and J by 3 bases, and 14 bases separated the two germline ends. The CDR3 loop reads CSATPEGDYGYTF. The CDR3 DNA reads as TGCAGTGCAACCCCCGAGGGGGACTATGGCTACACCTTC.

This clonotype was picked up many times. The chain uses TRBV5-1 and TRBJ2-7; no clear D gene. There are 12 residues in the CDR3. CDR1 and CDR2 (germline): SGHRS, YFSETQ. V gave up 2 bases and J gave up 6 bases, with 9 bases separating them. The CDR3 here is CASSLGNLEQYF. The CDR3 DNA follows: TGCGCCAGCAGCTTAGGGAACCTCGAGCAGTACTTC.

This clonotype was seen more than once but under ten times. This chain connects TRBV27 to TRBJ2-7; 10 positions agree with TRBD2. Losses at the gene ends were 4 bases for V and 2 bases for J; bases not matched to a gene: 8. This CDR3 contains 16 residues. Germline V gives CDR1 MNHEY, CDR2 SMNVEV (reference sequence). CDR3 coding DNA: TGTGCCAGCAGTTCACTTGGACTAGCGGACACCTACGAGCAGTACTTC. Encoded protein: CASSSLGLADTYEQYF.

The rearrangement links TRBV2 to TRBJ2-7, with D perhaps matching TRBD2 (6 bases). Germline V gene lookup returns CDR1 SNHLY and CDR2 FYNNEI. This CDR3 is built from 11 residues. DNA of the CDR3: TGTGCGGGGGGAGAGGGGTACGAGCAGTACTTC. It yields the protein CAGGEGYEQYF.

This clonotype was counted at least ten times. Here the CDR3 DNA reads TGTGCCAGCAGTGGACAGGGTCGAGGAAACACCATATATTTT. Translated, it gives CASSGQGRGNTIYF. This rearrangement joins TRBV6-6 to TRBJ1-3; 8 positions agree with TRBD1. V gave up 5 bases and J gave up 4 bases; unmatched junction bases: 4. The CDR3 sequence is 14 residues long. Germline CDR1 and CDR2: MNHNY and SVGAGI (reference sequence).

Worth noting for this clonotype: It may be a read error: a sequence one base away is much more abundant. The chain couples TRBV20-1 to TRBJ2-7, with a tentative D call TRBD2 (6 bases). The CDR3 covers 15 residues. From germline, CDR1 is DFQATT and CDR2 SNEGSKA (reference sequence). The CDR3 region has the DNA TGCAGTGCTAGAGATTCGGGACTCGACCCCTACGAGCAGTGCTTC. Amino acids: CSARDSGLDPYEQCF.

This clonotype showed up just a few times. A read error may be the cause here, since a much bigger clone is one base away. The CDR3 end shows no conserved phenylalanine or tryptophan, and so a read error is likely. The chain uses TRBV2 and TRBJ2-5; D remains ambiguous. Trimming took 4 bases from V and 3 from J, leaving 3 bases between them. The CDR3 loop spans 11 amino acids. The germline V gene has CDR1 SNHLY and CDR2 FYNNEI. The CDR3 spells CASSGEETQYL. CDR3 bases: TGTGCCAGCAGTGGCGAAGAGACCCAGTACCTC.

This clonotype was observed a few times. The genes are TRBV10-2 and TRBJ1-5; D is perhaps TRBD1 (5 bases). The CDR3 runs to 15 residues. V was cut by 8 bases and J by 4 bases, with 18 bases left in between. CDR1 and CDR2 from the germline V gene are WSHSY and SAAADI. The CDR3 here is CASADGGGGNQPQHF. The CDR3, as DNA: TGCGCCAGCGCAGACGGTGGGGGGGGGAATCAGCCCCAGCATTTT.

The chain couples TRBV28 to TRBJ1-2; D is ambiguous. This CDR3 is built from 15 residues. Germline V lookup: CDR1 MDHEN, CDR2 SYDVKM. Trimming took off 0 bases at V and 2 bases at J, with 10 bases between the two ends. The DNA for the CDR3 is TGTGCCAGCAGTTTATGGGGAAGAACAAACTATGGCTACACCTTC. As protein: CASSLWGRTNYGYTF.

The chain carries TRBV9 and TRBJ2-7, with 7 bases identical to TRBD2. Germline V gene sequence: CDR1 SGDLS, CDR2 YYNGEE. With V trimmed by 3 bases and J by 2 bases, 11 bases remained unmatched. This CDR3 contains 16 residues. The CDR3 here is CASSGSRDYRTYEQYF. The CDR3 DNA reads TGTGCCAGCAGCGGATCCCGGGACTACCGAACCTACGAGCAGTACTTC.

V gene TRBV28 combines with J gene TRBJ2-7; no clear D gene. V was cut by 8 bases and J by 6 bases, with 14 bases left in between. The CDR3 extends over 12 amino acids. Germline assignment: CDR1 MDHEN and CDR2 SYDVKM. CDR3 in DNA: TGTGCCAGCCGTAACCCTTGGGGCGAGCAGTACTTC. It specifies CASRNPWGEQYF.

The chain links TRBV10-3 to TRBJ2-6, with TRBD2 as a possible D gene (6 bases). The CDR3 is 17 residues long. V was shortened by 0 bases and J by 4 bases, with 13 bases between the two germline ends. Germline values: CDR1 ENHRY, CDR2 SYGVKD. DNA for the CDR3: TGTGCCATCAGTGAGTCGGGAGGTTCCACCGGGGCCAACGTCCTGACTTTC. Translation gives CAISESGGSTGANVLTF.

The V gene is TRBV12-3 or TRBV12-4, the J gene TRBJ2-7; 7 bases match TRBD2. The DNA end is more similar to TRBJ2-1, so the J call may be wrong. CDR3 length equals 15 residues. CDR3 nucleotide sequence: TGTGCCAGCAGTTCCAGGGAGGGATACTACAATGAGCAGTTCTTC. Its translation: CASSSREGYYNEQFF.

The chain employs TRBV6-5 and TRBJ1-4, with no clear D. The CDR3 runs 13 residues. Trimming stripped 0 bases from V and 7 bases from J, with 6 bases between. The V gene's germline CDR1 is MNHEY and CDR2 SVGAGI. In DNA form, the CDR3 reads TGTGCCAGCAGTTACTCGATTGGTGAAAAACTGTTTTTT. Amino acid sequence: CASSYSIGEKLFF.